Listed below are T cell receptor beta chains from one sample, sequenced in a study of T cells in Graves' hyperthyroidism and ophthalmopathy. TCRdb reanalysed the multiplex PCR reads using MiXCR and keeps one entry per CDR3 protein. The sample lists around 520,000 distinct CDR3 sequences, roughly 24% occurring once. Sequencing input: blood. These receptors all come from a woman in her twenties or thirties with Graves' ophthalmopathy. Each CDR3 is given with its conserved first and last residue. Fields, in order: D gene, clone size, J gene, V gene, CDR3 protein, CDR3 DNA. D genes are given only for firm matches. Clone size, where shown, is once, few, many, or a class for clones that have expanded.

d_gene: TRBD2; abundance: once; j_gene: TRBJ2-5; v_gene: TRBV11-2; CDR3aa: CASSLLGTSGMGETQYF; CDR3nt: TGTGCCAGCAGCTTACTGGGGACTAGCGGGATGGGGGAGACCCAGTACTTC
d_gene: .; abundance: .; j_gene: TRBJ1-1; v_gene: TRBV12-5; CDR3aa: CASGLVQHMNTEAFF; CDR3nt: TGTGCTAGTGGTTTGGTTCAACATATGAACACTGAAGCTTTCTTT
d_gene: .; abundance: many; j_gene: TRBJ1-1; v_gene: TRBV4-1; CDR3aa: CASSQGKGGENTEAFF; CDR3nt: TGCGCCAGCAGCCAAGGTAAAGGGGGGGAGAACACTGAAGCTTTCTTT
d_gene: TRBD1; abundance: many; j_gene: TRBJ1-2; v_gene: TRBV7-8; CDR3aa: CASSLGDSPNYGYTF; CDR3nt: TGTGCCAGCAGCTTAGGGGACAGCCCTAACTATGGCTACACCTTC
d_gene: .; abundance: many; j_gene: TRBJ1-1; v_gene: TRBV10-3; CDR3aa: CAISVGMNTEAFF; CDR3nt: TGTGCCATCAGCGTCGGGATGAACACTGAAGCTTTCTTT
d_gene: TRBD2; abundance: once; j_gene: TRBJ2-7; v_gene: TRBV20-1; CDR3aa: CSAKEITSGSYEQYF; CDR3nt: TGCAGTGCCAAGGAAATTACTAGCGGGAGCTACGAGCAGTACTTC
d_gene: .; abundance: few; j_gene: TRBJ1-2; v_gene: TRBV3-1; CDR3aa: CASSSGAQPGGYTF; CDR3nt: TGTGCCAGCAGCTCCGGGGCGCAACCAGGGGGCTACACCTTC
d_gene: TRBD1; abundance: many; j_gene: TRBJ1-1; v_gene: TRBV7-9; CDR3aa: CASSPGQGAETEAFF; CDR3nt: TGTGCCAGCAGCCCGGGGCAGGGGGCCGAAACCGAAGCTTTCTTT
d_gene: .; abundance: many; j_gene: TRBJ1-1; v_gene: TRBV6-1; CDR3aa: CATRTETYTEAFF; CDR3nt: TGTGCCACCCGGACAGAGACTTACACTGAAGCTTTCTTT
d_gene: .; abundance: many; j_gene: TRBJ2-7; v_gene: TRBV7-2; CDR3aa: CASSLAEGYDEQYF; CDR3nt: TGTGCCAGCAGCTTAGCGGAGGGGTATGACGAGCAGTACTTC
d_gene: TRBD2; abundance: many; j_gene: TRBJ2-7; v_gene: TRBV27; CDR3aa: CASSFTGGSYEQYF; CDR3nt: TGTGCCAGCAGTTTTACGGGGGGATCCTACGAGCAGTACTTC